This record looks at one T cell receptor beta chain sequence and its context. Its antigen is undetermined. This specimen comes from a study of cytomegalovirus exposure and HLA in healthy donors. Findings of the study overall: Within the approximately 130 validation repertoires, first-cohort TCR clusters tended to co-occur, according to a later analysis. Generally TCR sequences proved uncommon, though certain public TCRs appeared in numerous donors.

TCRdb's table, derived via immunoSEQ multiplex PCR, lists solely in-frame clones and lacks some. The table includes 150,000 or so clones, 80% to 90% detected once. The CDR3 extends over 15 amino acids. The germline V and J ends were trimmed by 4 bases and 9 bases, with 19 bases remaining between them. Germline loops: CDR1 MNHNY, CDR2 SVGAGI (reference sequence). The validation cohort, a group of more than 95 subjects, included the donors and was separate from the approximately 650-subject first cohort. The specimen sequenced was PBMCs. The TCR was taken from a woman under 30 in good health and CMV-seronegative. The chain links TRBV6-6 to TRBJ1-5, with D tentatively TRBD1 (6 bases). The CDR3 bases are TGTGCCAGCAGTTCCACGGACAGTAGGTTTTGGCCCCAGCATTTT. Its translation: CASSSTDSRFWPQHF.